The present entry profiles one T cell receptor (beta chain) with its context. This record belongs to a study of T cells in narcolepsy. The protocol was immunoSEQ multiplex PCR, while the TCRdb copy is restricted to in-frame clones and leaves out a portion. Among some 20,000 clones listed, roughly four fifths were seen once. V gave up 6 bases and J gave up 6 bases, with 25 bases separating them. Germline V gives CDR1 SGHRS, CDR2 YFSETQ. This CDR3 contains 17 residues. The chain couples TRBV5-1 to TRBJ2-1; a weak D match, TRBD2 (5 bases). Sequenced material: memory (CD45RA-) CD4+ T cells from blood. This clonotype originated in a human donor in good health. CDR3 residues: CASTQSRGSGWVNEQFF. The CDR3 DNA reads TGCGCCAGCACCCAATCGCGTGGGTCGGGATGGGTCAATGAGCAGTTCTTC.